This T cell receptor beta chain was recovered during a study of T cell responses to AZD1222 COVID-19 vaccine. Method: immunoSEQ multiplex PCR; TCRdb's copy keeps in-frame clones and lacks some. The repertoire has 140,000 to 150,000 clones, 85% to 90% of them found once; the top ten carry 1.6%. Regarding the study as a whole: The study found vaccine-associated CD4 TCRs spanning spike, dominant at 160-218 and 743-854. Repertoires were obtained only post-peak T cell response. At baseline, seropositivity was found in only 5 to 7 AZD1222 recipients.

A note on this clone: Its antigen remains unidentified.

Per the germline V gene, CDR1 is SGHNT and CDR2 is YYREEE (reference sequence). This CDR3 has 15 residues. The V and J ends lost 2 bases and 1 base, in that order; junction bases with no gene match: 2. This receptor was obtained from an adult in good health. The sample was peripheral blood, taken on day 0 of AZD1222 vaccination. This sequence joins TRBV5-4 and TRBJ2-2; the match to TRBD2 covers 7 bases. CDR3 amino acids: CASSLLARNTGELFF. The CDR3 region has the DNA TGTGCCAGCAGCTTACTAGCGCGGAACACCGGGGAGCTGTTTTTT.